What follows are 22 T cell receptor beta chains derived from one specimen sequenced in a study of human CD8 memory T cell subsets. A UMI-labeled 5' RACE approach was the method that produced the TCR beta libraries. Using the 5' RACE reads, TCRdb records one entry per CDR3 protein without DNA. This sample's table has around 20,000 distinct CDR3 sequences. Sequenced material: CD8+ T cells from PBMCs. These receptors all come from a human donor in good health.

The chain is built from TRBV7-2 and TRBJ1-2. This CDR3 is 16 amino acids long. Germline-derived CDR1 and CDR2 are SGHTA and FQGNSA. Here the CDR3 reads CASSFSDGRKSYGYTF.

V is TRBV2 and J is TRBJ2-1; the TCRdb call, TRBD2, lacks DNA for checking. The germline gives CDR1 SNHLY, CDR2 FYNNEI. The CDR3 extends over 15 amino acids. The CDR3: CASSELGGKSDEQFF.

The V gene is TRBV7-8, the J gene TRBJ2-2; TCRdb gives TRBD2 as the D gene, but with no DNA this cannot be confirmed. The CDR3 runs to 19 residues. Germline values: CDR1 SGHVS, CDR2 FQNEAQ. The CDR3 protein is CASSLSSGGGTGAYGELFF.

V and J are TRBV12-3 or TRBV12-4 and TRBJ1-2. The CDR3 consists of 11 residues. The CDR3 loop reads CASSSDHGYTF.

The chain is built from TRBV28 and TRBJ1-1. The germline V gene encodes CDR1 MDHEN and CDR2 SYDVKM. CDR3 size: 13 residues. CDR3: CASSSTANTEAFF.

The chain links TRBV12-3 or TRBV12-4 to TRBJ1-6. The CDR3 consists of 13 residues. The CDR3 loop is CASRSEIFSPLHF.

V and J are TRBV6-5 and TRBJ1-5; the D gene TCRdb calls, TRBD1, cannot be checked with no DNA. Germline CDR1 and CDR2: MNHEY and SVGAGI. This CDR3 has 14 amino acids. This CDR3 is CASSPGQGHQPQHF.

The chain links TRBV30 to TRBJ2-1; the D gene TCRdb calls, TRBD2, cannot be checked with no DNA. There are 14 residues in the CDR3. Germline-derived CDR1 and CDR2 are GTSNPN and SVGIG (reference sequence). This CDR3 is CAWDPAGGGHEQFF.

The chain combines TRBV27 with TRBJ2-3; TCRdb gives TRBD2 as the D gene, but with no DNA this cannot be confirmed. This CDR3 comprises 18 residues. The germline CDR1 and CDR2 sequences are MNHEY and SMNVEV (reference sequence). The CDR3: CASSLIAGSGLKADTQYF.

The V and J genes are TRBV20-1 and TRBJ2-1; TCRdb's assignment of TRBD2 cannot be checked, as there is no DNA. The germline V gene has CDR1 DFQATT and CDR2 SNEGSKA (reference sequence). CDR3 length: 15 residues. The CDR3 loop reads CSARKVASSYNEQFF.

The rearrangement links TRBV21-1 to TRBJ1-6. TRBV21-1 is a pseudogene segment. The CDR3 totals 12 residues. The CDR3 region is CASSHRNSPLHF.

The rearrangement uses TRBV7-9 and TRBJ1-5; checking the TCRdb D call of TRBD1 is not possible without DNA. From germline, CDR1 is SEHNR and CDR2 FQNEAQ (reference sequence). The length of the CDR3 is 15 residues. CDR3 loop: CASSLSGTANQPQHF.

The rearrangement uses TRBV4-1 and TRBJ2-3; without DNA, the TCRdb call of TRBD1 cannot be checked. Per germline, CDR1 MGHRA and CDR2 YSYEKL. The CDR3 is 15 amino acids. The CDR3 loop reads CASSQVGGLTDTQYF.

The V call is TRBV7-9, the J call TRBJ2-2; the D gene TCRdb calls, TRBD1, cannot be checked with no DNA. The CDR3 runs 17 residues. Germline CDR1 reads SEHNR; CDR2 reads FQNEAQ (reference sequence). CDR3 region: CASSLEVGGERSGELFF.

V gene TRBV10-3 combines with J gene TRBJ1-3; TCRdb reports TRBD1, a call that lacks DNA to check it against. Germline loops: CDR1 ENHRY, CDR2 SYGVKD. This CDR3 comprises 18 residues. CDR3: CAISDPVGDTSSGNTIYF.

Here the CDR3 reads CASSLAWEGEKLFF. V gene TRBV7-9 combines with J gene TRBJ1-4. CDR3 size: 14 residues. Germline V gene lookup returns CDR1 SEHNR and CDR2 FQNEAQ (reference sequence).

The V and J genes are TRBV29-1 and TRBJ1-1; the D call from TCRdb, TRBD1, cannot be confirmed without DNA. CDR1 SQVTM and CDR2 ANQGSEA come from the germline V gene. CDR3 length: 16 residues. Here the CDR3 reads CSVTSRRSAGGPDAFF.

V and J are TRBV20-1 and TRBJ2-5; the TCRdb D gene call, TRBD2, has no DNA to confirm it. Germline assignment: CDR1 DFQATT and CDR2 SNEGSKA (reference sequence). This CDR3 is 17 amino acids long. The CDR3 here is CSAGRSLAPGYQETQYF.

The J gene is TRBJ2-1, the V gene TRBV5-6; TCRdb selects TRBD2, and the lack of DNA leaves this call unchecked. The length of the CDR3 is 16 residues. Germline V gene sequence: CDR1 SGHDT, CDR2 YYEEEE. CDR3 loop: CASTPSGRAGYNEQFF.

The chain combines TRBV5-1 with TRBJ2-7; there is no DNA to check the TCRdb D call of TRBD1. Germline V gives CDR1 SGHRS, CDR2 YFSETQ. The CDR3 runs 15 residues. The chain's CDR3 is CASSLGQGTSYEQYF. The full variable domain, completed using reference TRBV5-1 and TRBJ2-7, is KAGVTQTPRYLIKTRGQQVTLSCSPISGHRSVSWYQQTPGQGLQFLFEYFSETQRNKGNFPGRFSGRQFSNSRSEMNVSTLELGDSALYLCASSLGQGTSYEQYFGPGTRLTVT.

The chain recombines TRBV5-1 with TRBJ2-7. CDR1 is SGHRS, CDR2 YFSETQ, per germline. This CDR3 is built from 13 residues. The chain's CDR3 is CASSLAQGEEQYF.

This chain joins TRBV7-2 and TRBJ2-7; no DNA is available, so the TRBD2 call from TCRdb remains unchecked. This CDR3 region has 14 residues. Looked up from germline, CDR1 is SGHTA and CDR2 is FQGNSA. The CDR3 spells CASTLGGGPSEQYF.